This TCR beta chain comes out of a study of T cells in Graves' hyperthyroidism and ophthalmopathy (dated by TCRdb to between 2018 and 2021). At the level of the whole study: To identify TCR V-J signatures that set the groups apart, the researchers used a discovery cohort of roughly 100 patients, made up of around 40 with Graves' ophthalmopathy and about 55 with stable Graves' hyperthyroidism. Prospective prediction of ophthalmopathy was tested in an independent validation cohort of fewer than 20 hyperthyroidism patients and some 17 patients who later progressed to ophthalmopathy. For training and testing, the roughly 97 patients in the discovery cohort were randomly divided in a 7:3 ratio. In addition, the study compared T-cell repertoires in thyroid tissue and in blood from roughly 6 Graves' hyperthyroidism patients. After sampling, hyperthyroidism patients received methimazole starting at 30 mg daily, and ophthalmopathy patients received high-dose intravenous methylprednisolone. The paper describes TCR Vbeta CDR3 sequencing of 140 or so peripheral blood samples, made up of about 41 ophthalmopathy patients, roughly 80 hyperthyroidism patients and 17 progressor patients.

The TCR beta CDR3 regions were amplified from RNA transcripts. The TCR CDR3 was subjected to a first round of RT-PCR using the HTBI primer set and the Qiagen OneStep RT-PCR kit. Libraries were constructed in a second round of multiplex PCR, after which size selection and purification were performed. The libraries were sequenced on an Illumina HiSeq2000 using paired-end 100 bp reads. The authors processed their data as follows. Raw data were processed with SOAPnuke, discarding reads with adapters, uncalled bases, mean Phred below 15, or no exact constant-primer or identifier match. High-quality paired reads were merged using COPE v1.2.5, and each unique nucleotide sequence was defined as a clonotype. MiTCR v1.1 was used to align the clonotypes against IMGT TRBV, TRBD and TRBJ reference segments. The analysis was restricted to V-J combinations with a frequency above 0.0001, which together covered around 99% of the repertoires. The TCS score was defined as F50 (clonal expansion) divided by E x V (chaos), with BLOSUM62-based TCRdist calculated between CDR3 peptides within each V-J. Welch's t-statistics and random forest reduced roughly 530 V-J features to under 15, which were used in a naive Bayes classifier (R e1071). Thyroid-blood repertoire similarity was quantified with the Morisita-Horn index. Clones were called with MiXCR by TCRdb after fastp trimmed the public reads at Q25, and only in-frame beta chains were retained. One record per CDR3 amino acid sequence lists the most common genes and DNA. The V and J calls follow TCRdb's processing rather than the paper's. This sample holds roughly 500,000 distinct CDR3 sequences; 40% to 55% were observed only once. About 40% of the sample comes from the top ten.

Patients with uncontrolled infections, other autoimmune diseases, pregnancy or lactation were excluded. Clinical symptoms, serum thyroxine and TRAb, thyroid ultrasound, and orbital computed tomography formed the basis for the diagnoses. Total RNA was extracted using Trizol reagent, and RNA quality was assessed on an Agilent 2100 Bioanalyzer. Overall results and qualifications from the work: In validation, the model predicted progression to ophthalmopathy with approximately 70% sensitivity and around 72% specificity, a median of about 6 months before onset. Most expanded thyroid clonotypes (frequency above 0.001) were also detected in blood, a finding suggesting that blood repertoires may reflect thyroid immune responses. Sample size was not statistically predetermined, and blinding of investigators to group allocation was not performed. In cross-validation, a model built on a 13 V-J signature told ophthalmopathy apart from stable hyperthyroidism with 87.88% sensitivity and about 81% specificity, and in testing the same model reached 80%/75%.

This clonotype is a singleton in its sample. What this receptor recognizes is not known. A much larger clone differs by one base, so this may be a read error. Sample: peripheral blood or thyroid tissue (not recorded which). The receptor was isolated from an adult woman with Graves' disease, either hyperthyroidism or ophthalmopathy (not recorded which).

The DNA is as follows: TGCGCCAGCAGCGGTGGACAGGGCTACGAGCAGTACTTC. This encodes CASSGGQGYEQYF. The rearrangement combines TRBV5-1 with TRBJ2-7; TRBD1 fits 8 bases in the junction. The CDR3 contains 13 residues, cysteine and phenylalanine counted. Of the read, only the CDR3 DNA is kept; its 39 bases are in frame from base 1. Here V drops 4 bases and J drops 3 bases, and the junction holds 3 bases not matched to any gene. CDR1 and CDR2 are read off the germline V gene as SGHRS and YFSETQ. The variable domain in full, with residues beyond the CDR3 obtained from the reference TRBV5-1 and TRBJ2-7 genes, is KAGVTQTPRYLIKTRGQQVTLSCSPISGHRSVSWYQQTPGQGLQFLFEYFSETQRNKGNFPGRFSGRQFSNSRSEMNVSTLELGDSALYLCASSGGQGYEQYFGPGTRLTVT.